This T cell receptor beta chain comes out of a study of radiation and T cells in renal cell carcinoma. Overall study context: Nephrectomy followed 15 Gy stereotactic body radiation by 4 weeks. Points from the study as a whole: Pretreatment tumor biopsies were lacking, so baseline clonotypes are unknown.

About this clone: Its matching antigen is unknown.

The CDR3 covers 14 residues. V lost 4 bases, J lost 1 base, and 1 base stayed unmatched. Germline V gene data show CDR1 as MDHEN and CDR2 as SYDVKM. Generated by immunoSEQ multiplex PCR, the TCRdb table keeps only in-frame clones and is missing some. Among around 120,000 clones listed, roughly four fifths were seen once. The time point denotes: blood 2 weeks post-SBRT. Treatment meaning: 15 Gy SBRT to primary tumor, nephrectomy 4 weeks later. Radiation-treated patients gave blood at baseline, week 2 and week 4. Clear cell pathology was present in this patient's renal cell carcinoma. This receptor was obtained from a woman aged 55 to 70 with renal cell carcinoma. The chain employs TRBV28 and TRBJ2-4; 7 nucleotides line up with TRBD1. The specimen comprised blood, sampled from a patient whose treatment included radiotherapy and nephrectomy. The DNA of the CDR3 is TGTGCCAGCAGTTCGGGACAGGCCAAAAACATTCAGTACTTC. Its translation: CASSSGQAKNIQYF.